Here is one T cell receptor beta chain with its context. Antigen: not known. The sample is drawn from a study of cytomegalovirus exposure and HLA in healthy donors. Study context: There were 85 million or so unique TCRs (from HLA-typed donors) in an early data release.

General study findings and limits: Segments of the TCR beta V type were, in most cases, productive about 90% or about 30% of the time in an earlier analysis. The only immune exposure information that was available was CMV serostatus.

The donors, nominally healthy at sampling, likely had unrecorded immune exposures. 60 Vbeta and 13 Jbeta primers were used in PCR. The assay was immunoSEQ multiplex PCR, and TCRdb's table has in-frame clones only and misses some. Of some 170,000 clones detected, 60% to 80% appear once; the ten largest clones hold nearly 6.5%. Germline V gene sequence: CDR1 SGHNT, CDR2 YENEEA. This CDR3 has 13 residues. Trimming stripped 5 bases from V and 3 bases from J, with 9 bases between. The chain couples TRBV11-3 to TRBJ2-3; D gene unclear. The clonotype was recovered from a man aged 40-49 years in good health and CMV-seropositive. Sample: PBMCs. CDR3 amino acids: CASSTAGTDTQYF. CDR3 sequence (DNA): TGTGCCAGCAGCACCGCCGGGACAGATACGCAGTATTTT.